Below, 27 T cell receptor beta chains from the same sample are listed, as sequenced in a study of cytomegalovirus exposure and HLA in healthy donors. PCR amplification relied on 60 Vbeta primers (plus 13 Jbeta primers). The table came from immunoSEQ multiplex PCR; TCRdb's copy has only in-frame clones and leaves some out. The profile covers fewer than 150,000 clones, with over 75% appearing a single time and less than 3% taken by the ten largest. Sequenced: PBMCs. The receptors come from a male donor in good health and CMV-seronegative.

The rearrangement uses TRBV11-3 and TRBJ1-1, with D possibly being TRBD1 (6 bases). The CDR3 has 13 residues. Germline-derived CDR1 and CDR2 are SGHNT and YENEEA. Trimming left V 5 bases short and J 1 base short, with 8 bases between. CDR3 loop: CASSIQGNTEAFF. The CDR3 DNA sequence: TGTGCCAGCAGCATACAGGGGAACACTGAAGCTTTCTTT.

The chain has TRBV7-2 and TRBJ2-5, with D uncertain. Per the germline V gene, CDR1 is SGHTA and CDR2 is FQGNSA. V gave up 3 bases and J gave up 2 bases, with 10 bases separating them. This CDR3 has 14 residues. CDR3: CASSLLGQQETQYF. The CDR3 coding sequence is TGTGCCAGCAGCTTGCTGGGCCAGCAAGAGACCCAGTACTTC. Drawing the rest from reference TRBV7-2 and TRBJ2-5, the complete variable domain is GAGVSQSPSNKVTEKGKDVELRCDPISGHTALYWYRQSLGQGLEFLIYFQGNSAPDKSGLPSDRFSAERTGGSVSTLTIQRTQQEDSAVYLCASSLLGQQETQYFGPGTRLLVL.

The V and J genes are TRBV4-3 and TRBJ2-5; 8 bases are a match to TRBD2. The last part of the DNA fits TRBJ2-7 better; the J call may be wrong. Germline CDR1 reads LGHNA; CDR2 reads YSLEER. This CDR3 is 14 amino acids long. CDR3 in amino acids: CASSQDSGVNEQYF. The DNA for the CDR3 is TGCGCCAGCAGCCAAGATAGCGGGGTGAACGAGCAGTACTTC.

A remark on this clone: Other DNA sequences in this specimen translate into the identical CDR3. The V gene is TRBV15, the J gene TRBJ2-7; TRBD2 might be the D (5 bases). Between the trimmed V and J ends, which lost 3 bases and 1 base, there was a span of 10 bases. CDR3 length: 14 amino acids. Germline V gene sequence: CDR1 LNHNV, CDR2 YYDKDF (reference sequence). Here the CDR3 reads CATSRAEDSYEQYF. CDR3 bases: TGTGCCACCAGCAGGGCGGAGGATTCCTACGAGCAGTACTTC.

Notes on this clone: The identical CDR3 is also encoded by other nucleotide sequences in the sample. J is TRBJ2-7 and V is TRBV27; no firm D call. This CDR3 contains 12 residues. Between the trimmed V and J ends, which lost 4 bases and 0 bases, there was a span of 4 bases. Germline V gene lookup returns CDR1 MNHEY and CDR2 SMNVEV (reference sequence). The CDR3 loop is CASSSSSYEQYF. The DNA of the CDR3 is TGTGCCAGCAGTTCGAGCTCCTACGAGCAGTACTTC.

This clone occurred a few times. The gene calls are TRBV7-9 and TRBJ2-5; 8 nucleotides match TRBD1. Germline V gives CDR1 SEHNR, CDR2 FQNEAQ (reference sequence). Trimming took 4 bases from V and 1 from J; bases not matched to a gene: 2. This CDR3 comprises 14 residues. The CDR3 loop is CASSSDRGQETQYF. CDR3 sequence (DNA): TGTGCCAGCAGCTCAGACAGGGGCCAAGAGACCCAGTACTTC.

This clone was seen a few times. The CDR3 here is CASSFMNTEAFF. CDR3 in DNA: TGTGCCAGTAGTTTTATGAACACTGAAGCTTTCTTT. This sequence joins TRBV19 and TRBJ1-1; D is undetermined. The CDR3 covers 12 residues. Per germline, CDR1 LNHDA and CDR2 SQIVND (reference sequence). Trimming cost V 5 bases and J 0 bases, with 4 bases left between them. Full variable domain (missing parts from reference TRBV19 and TRBJ1-1): DGGITQSPKYLFRKEGQNVTLSCEQNLNHDAMYWYRQDPGQGLRLIYYSQIVNDFQKGDIAEGYSVSREKKESFPLTVTSAQKNPTAFYLCASSFMNTEAFFGQGTRLTVV.

This clone was detected a few times. J is TRBJ1-4 and V is TRBV6-5, with a weak D call TRBD1 (5 bases). Looked up from germline, CDR1 is MNHEY and CDR2 is SVGAGI. The CDR3 consists of 14 residues. Trimming shortened V by 10 bases and J by 8 bases, and 20 bases separated the two germline ends. Here the CDR3 reads CATIGRQGREKLFF. CDR3 in DNA: TGTGCCACCATCGGGAGGCAGGGCAGGGAAAAACTGTTTTTT.

CDR3 residues: CASRSGTGGSQPQHF. DNA for the CDR3: TGTGCCAGCAGGTCGGGGACCGGAGGGAGTCAGCCCCAGCATTTT. The chain is built from TRBV28 and TRBJ1-5; D possibly corresponds to TRBD1 (5 bases). Between the trimmed V and J ends, which lost 6 bases and 6 bases, there was a span of 18 bases. CDR3 size: 15 residues. CDR1 MDHEN and CDR2 SYDVKM come from the germline V gene.

On this clone itself: The junction departs from germline at one end; a sequencing error may be responsible. The rearrangement uses TRBV7-9 and TRBJ2-1; maybe TRBD2 (6 bases). This CDR3 comprises 16 residues. The germline V gene encodes CDR1 SEHNR and CDR2 FQNEAQ (reference sequence). The CDR3 here is CSSSFSWTGAYNEQFF. DNA for the CDR3: TGTTCCAGCAGCTTCTCATGGACGGGGGCCTACAATGAGCAGTTCTTC.

The chain is built from TRBV4-1 and TRBJ2-5; D ambiguous. The J call may be in error: the DNA end matches TRBJ2-7 better. The length of the CDR3 is 15 residues. Germline V lookup: CDR1 MGHRA, CDR2 YSYEKL. CDR3 DNA: TGCGCCAGCAGCCAAGAGTGGGCCAGACCCTACGAGCAGTACTTC. It encodes CASSQEWARPYEQYF.

This clone has more than one count but fewer than ten. The V gene is TRBV7-8, the J gene TRBJ1-4; a possible D gene is TRBD1 (5 bases). Germline assignment: CDR1 SGHVS and CDR2 FQNEAQ. This CDR3 comprises 15 residues. The ends were cut back, 3 bases at V and 3 bases at J, with 11 bases in the middle. This chain's CDR3 is CASSLYGRANEKLFF. DNA of the CDR3: TGTGCCAGCAGCTTGTATGGCAGGGCTAATGAAAAACTGTTTTTT.

This clone has more than one count but fewer than ten. V usage is TRBV10-3 and J usage is TRBJ2-5, with 12 bases matching TRBD1. Germline CDR1 ENHRY, CDR2 SYGVKD. This CDR3 is built from 15 residues. J was trimmed by 5 bases and V by 3 bases; bases with no gene match: 4. In DNA, the CDR3 is TGTGCCATCAGTGATCGGGACAGGGGGCTTGAGACCCAGTACTTC. The encoded protein is CAISDRDRGLETQYF.

The V gene is TRBV30, the J gene TRBJ1-5; 8 bases agree with TRBD1. The trim removed 2 bases at V and 8 bases at J, leaving 11 bases unmatched. The germline V gene has CDR1 GTSNPN and CDR2 SVGIG (reference sequence). This CDR3 contains 15 residues. As DNA, the CDR3 is TGTGCCTGGAGTCCCACAGGGGGAGGAATCGAGCCCCAGCATTTT. Residues: CAWSPTGGGIEPQHF.

In its sample, this clone was seen a few times. This rearrangement joins TRBV14 to TRBJ2-7; the match to TRBD2 covers 8 bases. CDR3 length: 15 amino acids. The trim removed 4 bases at V and 3 bases at J, leaving 8 bases unmatched. From germline, CDR1 is SGHDN and CDR2 FVKESK. CDR3 nucleotides: TGTGCCAGCAGCCGAGGACTAGCCTCTCTCTACGAGCAGTACTTC. It translates to CASSRGLASLYEQYF. The full variable domain, rest sourced from reference TRBV14 and TRBJ2-7, is EAGVTQFPSHSVIEKGQTVTLRCDPISGHDNLYWYRRVMGKEIKFLLHFVKESKQDESGMPNNRFLAERTGGTYSTLKVQPAELEDSGVYFCASSRGLASLYEQYFGPGTRLTVT.

Details on this clone: Sequence at one end of the junction differs from germline and may be a read error. The genes are TRBV7-9 and TRBJ1-5; D gene unclear. Germline CDR1 is SEHNR and CDR2 is FQNEAQ (reference sequence). The CDR3 sequence is 12 residues long. In DNA, the CDR3 is TGTTCCAGCGGAGAGGGAGATCAGCCCCAGCATTTT. This gives the protein CSSGEGDQPQHF.

The genes are TRBV19 and TRBJ2-5; D is unresolved. The CDR3 contains 13 residues. Per germline, CDR1 LNHDA and CDR2 SQIVND (reference sequence). Trimming shortened V by 0 bases and J by 5 bases, and 7 bases separated the two germline ends. This CDR3 reads CASSIDYSETQYF. The CDR3 region has the DNA TGTGCCAGTAGTATAGATTATTCGGAGACCCAGTACTTC.

In nucleotides, the CDR3 is TGCGCCAGCAGCCGCCCACAGGGTACACAGATCTACGAGCAGTACTTC. Translating it yields CASSRPQGTQIYEQYF. This chain connects TRBV4-1 to TRBJ2-7; maybe TRBD1 (6 bases). Trimming cost V 4 bases and J 3 bases, with 19 bases left between them. Germline V gives CDR1 MGHRA, CDR2 YSYEKL. The CDR3 spans 16 residues.

The DNA of the CDR3 is TGTGCCAGCACTCCCCTACAGGGTTCCTACGAGCAGTACTTC. Translating it yields CASTPLQGSYEQYF. The chain combines TRBV11-2 with TRBJ2-7; possibly TRBD1 for D (6 bases). Germline V lookup: CDR1 SGHAT, CDR2 FQNNGV. V was shortened by 7 bases and J by 1 base, with 14 bases between the two germline ends. This CDR3 comprises 14 residues.

The rearrangement links TRBV7-9 to TRBJ2-1, with TRBD1 as a possible D gene (5 bases). Germline values: CDR1 SEHNR, CDR2 FQNEAQ (reference sequence). This CDR3 has 14 residues. V was pared by 5 bases and J by 4 bases, with 12 bases between. CDR3 in amino acids: CASSIQASYNEQFF. The CDR3 nucleotides are TGTGCCAGCAGCATACAGGCATCGTACAATGAGCAGTTCTTC.

The chain is built from TRBV5-1 and TRBJ1-1, with TRBD1 identical over 9 bases. The germline V gene has CDR1 SGHRS and CDR2 YFSETQ. V was clipped by 4 bases and J by 11 bases; unmatched bases: 15. The CDR3 loop spans 15 amino acids. Here the CDR3 DNA reads TGCGCCAGCAGCGGAGGGGGACAGGGAGGAGCGGGGGCTTTCTTT. It yields the protein CASSGGGQGGAGAFF.

This chain links TRBV19 with TRBJ1-1, with D hard to call. Trimming cost V 3 bases and J 0 bases, with 8 bases left between them. The CDR3 sequence is 14 residues long. The germline V gene encodes CDR1 LNHDA and CDR2 SQIVND (reference sequence). The CDR3 spells CASSIAAMNTEAFF. CDR3 nucleotides: TGTGCCAGTAGTATTGCAGCGATGAACACTGAAGCTTTCTTT.

This sequence joins TRBV5-5 and TRBJ1-5; perhaps TRBD1 as D (6 bases). Trimming stripped 3 bases from V and 2 bases from J, with 12 bases between. Germline V gene lookup returns CDR1 SGHKS and CDR2 YYEKEE (reference sequence). The CDR3 is made up of 15 amino acids. CDR3 protein: CASSWEWTGNQPQHF. The CDR3 DNA reads TGTGCCAGCAGCTGGGAATGGACAGGCAATCAGCCCCAGCATTTT.

The chain employs TRBV30 and TRBJ1-1; D is ambiguous. Trimming removed 3 bases from V and 8 bases from J, with 13 bases in between. The CDR3 loop spans 12 amino acids. Germline CDR1 is GTSNPN and CDR2 is SVGIG (reference sequence). The CDR3 DNA is TGTGCCTGGAGCAGACTTGACCTCGAAGCTTTCTTT. It translates to CAWSRLDLEAFF. The complete variable domain, with remaining parts taken from reference TRBV30 and TRBJ1-1, reads SQTIHQWPATLVQPVGSPLSLECTVEGTSNPNLYWYRQAAGRGLQLLFYSVGIGQISSEVPQNLSASRPQDRQFILSSKKLLLSDSGFYLCAWSRLDLEAFFGQGTRLTVV.

This chain joins TRBV4-3 and TRBJ2-1; possibly TRBD2 for D (6 bases). This CDR3 has 15 amino acids. V gave up 8 bases and J gave up 0 bases, with 14 bases separating them. Germline CDR1 LGHNA, CDR2 YSLEER. CDR3 amino acids: CASERDSSSYNEQFF. The CDR3 nucleotides read TGCGCCAGCGAACGGGACTCCAGCTCCTACAATGAGCAGTTCTTC.

J is TRBJ2-1 and V is TRBV7-2; TRBD2 aligns across 9 bases. The CDR3 spans 15 residues. The V and J ends lost 6 bases and 9 bases, in that order; junction bases with no gene match: 12. From germline, CDR1 is SGHTA and CDR2 FQGNSA. The CDR3: CASSPSGRPTGEQFF. The CDR3 DNA is TGTGCCAGCAGTCCGAGCGGGAGGCCGACGGGTGAGCAGTTCTTC.

The chain combines TRBV7-9 with TRBJ2-2, with 13 bases lining up with TRBD2. CDR3 length: 17 amino acids. Germline trimming cut 4 bases from V and 3 bases from J; bases unmatched to any gene: 5. Germline values: CDR1 SEHNR, CDR2 FQNEAQ (reference sequence). The CDR3 DNA sequence: TGTGCCAGCAGCTCGGGACTAGCGGGACTTTACACCGGGGAGCTGTTTTTT. Amino acid sequence: CASSSGLAGLYTGELFF.